This T cell receptor (beta chain) was sequenced in a study of blood T cell repertoires in COVID-19. Seattle enrolled patients during active infection and tracked them longitudinally. TCRdb's copy holds only in-frame clones and misses some; the assay was immunoSEQ multiplex PCR. The sample shows about 320,000 clones, just under 90% of them seen only once. CDR3 length: 15 amino acids. Trimming cost V 7 bases and J 0 bases, with 13 bases left between them. CDR1 MNHNY and CDR2 SVGAGI come from the germline V gene (reference sequence). This clonotype was sampled from a woman in her 30s with COVID-19, enrolled during active disease. The source material was peripheral blood. This sequence joins TRBV6-6 and TRBJ1-5, with D uncertain. DNA of the CDR3: TGTGCCAGCACCTGGGAGAGTTATAGCAATCAGCCCCAGCATTTT. Translation gives CASTWESYSNQPQHF.